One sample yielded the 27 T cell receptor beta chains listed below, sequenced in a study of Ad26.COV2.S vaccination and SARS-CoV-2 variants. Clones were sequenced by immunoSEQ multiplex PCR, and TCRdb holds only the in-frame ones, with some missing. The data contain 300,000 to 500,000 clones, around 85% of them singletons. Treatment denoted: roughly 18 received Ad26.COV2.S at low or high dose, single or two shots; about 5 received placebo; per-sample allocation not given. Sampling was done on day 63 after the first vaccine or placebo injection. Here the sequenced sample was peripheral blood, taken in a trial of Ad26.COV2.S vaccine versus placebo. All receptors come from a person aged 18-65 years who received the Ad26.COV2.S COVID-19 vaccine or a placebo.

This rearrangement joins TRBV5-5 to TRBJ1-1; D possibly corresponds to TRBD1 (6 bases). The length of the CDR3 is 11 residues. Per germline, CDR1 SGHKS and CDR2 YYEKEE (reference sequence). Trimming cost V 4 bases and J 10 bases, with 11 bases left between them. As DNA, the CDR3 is TGTGCCAGCAGCCAGGGGCCTTCAGCTTTCTTT. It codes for CASSQGPSAFF.

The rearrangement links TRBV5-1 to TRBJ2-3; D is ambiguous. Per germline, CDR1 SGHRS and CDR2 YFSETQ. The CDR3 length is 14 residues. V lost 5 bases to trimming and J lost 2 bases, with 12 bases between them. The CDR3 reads CASSNRRSTDTQYF. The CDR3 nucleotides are TGCGCCAGCAGTAATCGGCGGTCCACAGATACGCAGTATTTT.

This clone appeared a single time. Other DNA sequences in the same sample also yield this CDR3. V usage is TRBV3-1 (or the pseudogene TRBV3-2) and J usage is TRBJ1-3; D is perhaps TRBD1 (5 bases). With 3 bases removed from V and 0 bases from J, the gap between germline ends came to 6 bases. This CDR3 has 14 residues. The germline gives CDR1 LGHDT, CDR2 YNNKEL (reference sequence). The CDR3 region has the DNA TGTGCCAGCAGCCAGGGGGGCTCTGGAAACACCATATATTTT. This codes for CASSQGGSGNTIYF.

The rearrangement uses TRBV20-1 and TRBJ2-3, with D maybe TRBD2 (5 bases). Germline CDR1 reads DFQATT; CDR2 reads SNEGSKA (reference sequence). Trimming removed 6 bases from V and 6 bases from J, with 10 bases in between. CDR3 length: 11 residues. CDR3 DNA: TGCAGTGCATACAGAGGGGATACGCAGTATTTT. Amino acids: CSAYRGDTQYF.

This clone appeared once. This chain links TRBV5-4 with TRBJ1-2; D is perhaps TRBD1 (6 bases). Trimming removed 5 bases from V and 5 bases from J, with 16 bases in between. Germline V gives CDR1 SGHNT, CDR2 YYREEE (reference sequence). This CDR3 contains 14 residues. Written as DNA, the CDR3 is TGTGCCAGCAGACGTTCAGGACAGCCGTATGGCTACACCTTC. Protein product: CASRRSGQPYGYTF.

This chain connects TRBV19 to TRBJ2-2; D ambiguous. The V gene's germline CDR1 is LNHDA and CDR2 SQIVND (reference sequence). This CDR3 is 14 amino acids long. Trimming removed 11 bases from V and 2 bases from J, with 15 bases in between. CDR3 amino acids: CAAGGYLNTGELFF. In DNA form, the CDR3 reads TGTGCCGCCGGTGGATACCTAAACACCGGGGAGCTGTTTTTT.

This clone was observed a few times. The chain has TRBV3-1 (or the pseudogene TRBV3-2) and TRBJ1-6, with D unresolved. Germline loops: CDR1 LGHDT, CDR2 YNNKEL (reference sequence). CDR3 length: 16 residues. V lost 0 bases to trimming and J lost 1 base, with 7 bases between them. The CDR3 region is CASSQDLVSYNSPLHF. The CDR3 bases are TGTGCCAGCAGCCAAGACCTGGTTTCCTATAATTCACCCCTCCACTTT.

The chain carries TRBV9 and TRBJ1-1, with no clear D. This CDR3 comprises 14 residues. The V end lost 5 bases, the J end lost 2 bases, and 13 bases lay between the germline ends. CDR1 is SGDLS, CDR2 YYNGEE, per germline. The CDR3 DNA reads TGTGCCAGCAGTGAAGGCCGCGGTAACACTGAAGCTTTCTTT. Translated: CASSEGRGNTEAFF.

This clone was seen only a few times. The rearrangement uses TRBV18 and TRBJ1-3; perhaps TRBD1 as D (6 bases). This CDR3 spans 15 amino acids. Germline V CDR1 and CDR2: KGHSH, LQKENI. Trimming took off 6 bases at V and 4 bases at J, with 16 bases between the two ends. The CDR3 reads CASSIDRDTGNTIYF. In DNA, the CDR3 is TGTGCCAGCTCGATTGACCGGGACACGGGAAACACCATATATTTT.

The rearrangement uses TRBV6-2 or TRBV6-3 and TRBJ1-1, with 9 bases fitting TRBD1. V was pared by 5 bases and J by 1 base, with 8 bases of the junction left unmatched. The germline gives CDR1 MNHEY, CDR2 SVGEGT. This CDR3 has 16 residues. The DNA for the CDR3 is TGTGCCAGCAGTGTCCCGGGACAGGGACGGAACACTGAAGCTTTCTTT. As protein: CASSVPGQGRNTEAFF.

CDR3 protein: CASSVSGGEIYEQYF. DNA for the CDR3: TGTGCCAGCAGCGTTAGCGGGGGGGAAATCTACGAGCAGTACTTC. The rearrangement uses TRBV7-2 and TRBJ2-7, with TRBD2 matching 11 bases. The V and J ends lost 5 bases and 3 bases, in that order; junction bases with no gene match: 6. From germline, CDR1 is SGHTA and CDR2 FQGNSA. The CDR3 is 15 amino acids.

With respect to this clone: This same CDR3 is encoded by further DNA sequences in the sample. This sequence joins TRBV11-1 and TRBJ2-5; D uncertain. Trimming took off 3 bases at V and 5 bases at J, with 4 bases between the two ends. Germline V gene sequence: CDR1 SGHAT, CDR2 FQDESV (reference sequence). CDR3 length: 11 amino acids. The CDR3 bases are TGTGCCAGCAGCTTGGGTGAGACCCAGTACTTC. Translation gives CASSLGETQYF.

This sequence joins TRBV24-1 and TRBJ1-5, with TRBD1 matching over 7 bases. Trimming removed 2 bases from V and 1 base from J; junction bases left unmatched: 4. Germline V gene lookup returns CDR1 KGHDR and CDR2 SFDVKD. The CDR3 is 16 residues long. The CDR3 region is CATSDSTGPSNQPQHF. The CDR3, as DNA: TGTGCCACCAGTGATTCGACAGGGCCCAGCAATCAGCCCCAGCATTTT.

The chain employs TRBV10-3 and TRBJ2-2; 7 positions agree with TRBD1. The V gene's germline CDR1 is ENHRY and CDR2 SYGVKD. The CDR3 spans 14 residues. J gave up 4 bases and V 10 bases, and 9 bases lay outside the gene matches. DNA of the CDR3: TGTGCCACCGGGACAGACGGGGCCACCGGGGAGCTGTTTTTT. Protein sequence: CATGTDGATGELFF.

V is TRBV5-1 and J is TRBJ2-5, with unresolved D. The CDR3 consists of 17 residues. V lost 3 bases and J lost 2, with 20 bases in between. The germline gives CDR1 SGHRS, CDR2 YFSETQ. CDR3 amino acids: CASSSNPLGLTQETQYF. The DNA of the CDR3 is TGCGCCAGCAGCTCTAATCCCTTGGGCCTAACACAAGAGACCCAGTACTTC.

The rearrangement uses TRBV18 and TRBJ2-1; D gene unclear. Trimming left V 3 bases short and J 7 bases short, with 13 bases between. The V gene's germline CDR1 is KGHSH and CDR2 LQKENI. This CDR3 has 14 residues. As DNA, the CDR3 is TGTGCCAGCTCACCCGTGGGGTCCTTAAATGAGCAGTTCTTC. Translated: CASSPVGSLNEQFF.

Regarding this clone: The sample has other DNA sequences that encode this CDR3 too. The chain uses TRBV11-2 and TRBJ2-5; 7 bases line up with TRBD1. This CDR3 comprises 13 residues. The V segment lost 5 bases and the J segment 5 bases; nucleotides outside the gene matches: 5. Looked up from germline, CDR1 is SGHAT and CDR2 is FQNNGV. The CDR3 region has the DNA TGTGCCAGCAGCCTCGACAGGGAGGAGACCCAGTACTTC. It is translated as CASSLDREETQYF.

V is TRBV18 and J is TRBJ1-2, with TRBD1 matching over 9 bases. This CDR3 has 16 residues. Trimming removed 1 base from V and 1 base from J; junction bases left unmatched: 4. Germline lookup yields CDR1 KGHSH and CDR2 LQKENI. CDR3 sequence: CASSPLRTGDNYGYTF. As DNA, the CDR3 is TGTGCCAGCTCACCACTTAGGACAGGGGATAACTATGGCTACACCTTC.

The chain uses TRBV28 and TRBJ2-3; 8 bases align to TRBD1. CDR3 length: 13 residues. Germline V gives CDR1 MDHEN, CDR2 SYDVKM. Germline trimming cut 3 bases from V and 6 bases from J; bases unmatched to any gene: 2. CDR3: CASSFRQGDTQYF. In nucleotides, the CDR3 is TGTGCCAGCAGTTTCCGACAGGGGGATACGCAGTATTTT.

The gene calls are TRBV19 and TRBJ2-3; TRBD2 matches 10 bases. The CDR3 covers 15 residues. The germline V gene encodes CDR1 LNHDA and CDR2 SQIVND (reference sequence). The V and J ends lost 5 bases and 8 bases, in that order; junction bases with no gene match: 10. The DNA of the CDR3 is TGTGCCAGTAGTTTTCAAGCGGGGGGGACGGGTACGCAGTATTTT. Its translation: CASSFQAGGTGTQYF.

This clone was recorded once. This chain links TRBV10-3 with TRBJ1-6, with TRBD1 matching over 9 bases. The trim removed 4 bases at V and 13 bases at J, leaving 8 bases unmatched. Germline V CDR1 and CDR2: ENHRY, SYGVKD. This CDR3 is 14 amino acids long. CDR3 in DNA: TGTGCCATCAGTGCCGACCGGGACAGGGTCCCCCTCCACTTT. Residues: CAISADRDRVPLHF.

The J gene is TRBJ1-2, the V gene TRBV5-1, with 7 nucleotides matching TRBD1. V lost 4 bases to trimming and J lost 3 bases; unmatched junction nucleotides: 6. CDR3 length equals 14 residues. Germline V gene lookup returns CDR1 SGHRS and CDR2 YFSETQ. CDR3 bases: TGCGCCAGCAGCCGCCGGGACAGTGACTATGGCTACACCTTC. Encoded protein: CASSRRDSDYGYTF. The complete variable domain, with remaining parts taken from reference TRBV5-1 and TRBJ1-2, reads KAGVTQTPRYLIKTRGQQVTLSCSPISGHRSVSWYQQTPGQGLQFLFEYFSETQRNKGNFPGRFSGRQFSNSRSEMNVSTLELGDSALYLCASSRRDSDYGYTFGSGTRLTVV.

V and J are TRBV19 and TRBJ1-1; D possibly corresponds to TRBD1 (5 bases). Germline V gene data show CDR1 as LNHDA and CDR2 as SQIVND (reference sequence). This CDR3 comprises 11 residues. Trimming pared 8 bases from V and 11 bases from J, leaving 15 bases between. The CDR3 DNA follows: TGTGCCAGTTCCCAGGGAATACAGGCTTTCTTT. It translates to CASSQGIQAFF.

CDR3 sequence: CASRPDNYNEQFF. The CDR3 nucleotides are TGTGCCAGCAGACCCGACAATTACAATGAGCAGTTCTTC. The chain is built from TRBV14 and TRBJ2-1; D is unclear. The germline V gene has CDR1 SGHDN and CDR2 FVKESK. There are 13 residues in the CDR3. V lost 6 bases to trimming and J lost 4 bases, with 10 bases between them.

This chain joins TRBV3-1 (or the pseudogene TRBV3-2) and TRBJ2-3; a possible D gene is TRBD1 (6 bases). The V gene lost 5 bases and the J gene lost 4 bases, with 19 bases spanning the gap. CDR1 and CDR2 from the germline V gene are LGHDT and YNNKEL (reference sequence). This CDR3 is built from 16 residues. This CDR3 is CASSSGEQSRADTQYF. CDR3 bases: TGTGCCAGCAGCTCAGGGGAACAGTCCCGGGCAGATACGCAGTATTTT.

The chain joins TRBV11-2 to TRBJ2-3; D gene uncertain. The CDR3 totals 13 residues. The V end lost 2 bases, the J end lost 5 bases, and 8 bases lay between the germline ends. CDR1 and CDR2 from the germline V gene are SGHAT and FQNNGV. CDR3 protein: CASSLPTKDTQYF. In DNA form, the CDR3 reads TGTGCCAGCAGCTTACCCACCAAAGATACGCAGTATTTT.

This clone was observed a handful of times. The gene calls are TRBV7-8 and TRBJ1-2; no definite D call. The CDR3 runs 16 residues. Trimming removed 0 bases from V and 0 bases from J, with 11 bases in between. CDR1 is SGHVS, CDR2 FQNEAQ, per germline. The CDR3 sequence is CASSLALGEANYGYTF. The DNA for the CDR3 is TGTGCCAGCAGCTTAGCGCTCGGGGAAGCTAACTATGGCTACACCTTC. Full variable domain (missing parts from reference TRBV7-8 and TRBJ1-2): GAGVSQSPRYKVAKRGQDVALRCDPISGHVSLFWYQQALGQGPEFLTYFQNEAQLDKSGLPSDRFFAERPEGSVSTLKIQRTQQEDSAVYLCASSLALGEANYGYTFGSGTRLTVV.